This TCR beta chain appears in the sequencing data of a study of T cells in Graves' hyperthyroidism and ophthalmopathy. Per the germline V gene, CDR1 is SEHNR and CDR2 is FQNEAQ (reference sequence). Trimming took 3 bases from V and 6 from J, leaving 9 bases between them. The CDR3 length is 12 residues. Template material for amplifying TCR beta CDR3 regions consisted of RNA transcripts. HTBI primers were the set used in a first-round RT-PCR of the TCR CDR3. TCRdb re-analysed the multiplex PCR reads in MiXCR, keeping a single row per CDR3 protein. The sample records about 290,000 distinct CDR3 sequences, approximately 15% being singletons.

The TCR originated in a woman in her thirties or forties with Graves' hyperthyroidism. The chain links TRBV7-9 to TRBJ2-7; D is perhaps TRBD2 (6 bases). Material: blood. CDR3 sequence: CASSFGTAEQYF. DNA for the CDR3: TGTGCCAGCAGCTTCGGGACTGCCGAGCAGTACTTC.